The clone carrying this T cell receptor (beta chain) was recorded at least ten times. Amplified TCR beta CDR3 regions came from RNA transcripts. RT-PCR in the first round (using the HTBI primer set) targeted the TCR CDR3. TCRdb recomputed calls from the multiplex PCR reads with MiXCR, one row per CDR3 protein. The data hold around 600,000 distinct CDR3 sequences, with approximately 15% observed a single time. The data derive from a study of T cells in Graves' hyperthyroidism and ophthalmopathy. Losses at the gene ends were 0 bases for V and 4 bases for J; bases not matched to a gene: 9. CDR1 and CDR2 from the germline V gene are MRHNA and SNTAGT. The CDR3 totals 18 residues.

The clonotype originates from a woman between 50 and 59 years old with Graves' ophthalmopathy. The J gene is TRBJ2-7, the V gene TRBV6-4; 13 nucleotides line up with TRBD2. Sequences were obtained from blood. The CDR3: CASSDSVTSGRAWYEQYF. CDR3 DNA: TGTGCCAGCAGTGACTCGGTTACTAGCGGGAGGGCCTGGTACGAGCAGTACTTC.